This is a list of T cell receptor beta chains from one sample in a study of technical replicates of blood from a few donors. Clones were read by immunoSEQ multiplex PCR, and TCRdb kept only the in-frame ones, dropping some. The repertoire holds about 95,000 clones, with approximately 95% as singletons. The material sequenced was T cells isolated from PBMCs. These receptors originate from a human donor in good health. Each CDR3 is given without its conserved first and last residue. D genes are given only for firm matches. Clone size is shown for a subset of rows, as once, few, many or a class of expanded clone.

clone size	V gene	D gene	J gene	CDR3 protein
.	TRBV28	TRBD2	TRBJ2-1	ASSLLSGRASDEQF
.	TRBV7-9	.	TRBJ2-1	ASSFSSYNEQF
.	TRBV6-1	.	TRBJ2-7	ASSEVVAEAYEQY
.	TRBV30	.	TRBJ2-3	AWSVLARDTQY
.	TRBV4-1	.	TRBJ2-3	ASSQDRVVTDTQY
.	TRBV5-6	.	TRBJ2-7	ASSFIRSSYEQY
few	TRBV9	.	TRBJ1-3	ASSVSGLSGNTIY
.	TRBV6-6	.	TRBJ1-5	ASSGMRADSNQPQH
once	TRBV7-2	.	TRBJ1-1	ASSLGWGQNTEAF
.	TRBV29-1	.	TRBJ2-5	SVDHPLAWETQY
.	TRBV10-2	TRBD2	TRBJ2-3	ASRGGDTQY
once	TRBV30	.	TRBJ2-5	AWSVYPGETQY
.	TRBV28	.	TRBJ2-3	ASSLFRVGDSTDTQY
.	TRBV27	TRBD2	TRBJ2-7	ASIDRTSGNYEQY
.	TRBV27	TRBD2	TRBJ2-1	ASSLFRLAGDEQF
.	TRBV7-9	TRBD1	TRBJ2-1	ASSSDRDSYNEQF
.	TRBV9	TRBD1	TRBJ2-1	ASSARDSYNEQF
.	TRBV11-2	TRBD1	TRBJ2-2	ASSSTGTGIGELF
.	TRBV5-1	TRBD2	TRBJ2-7	ASSLFASGPTYEQY
once	TRBV6-1	.	TRBJ1-5	ASSEALGGGSNQPQH
.	TRBV7-3	TRBD2	TRBJ2-3	ASSLTAGERDTQY
.	TRBV5-1	.	TRBJ2-2	ASSLDSGDELRTGELF
.	TRBV11-2	.	TRBJ2-2	ASSLGLHTAGELF
once	TRBV6-5	TRBD1	TRBJ2-7	ASGRDRGSYEQY
once	TRBV10-3	TRBD2	TRBJ2-5	AISDGGVGDASETQY
.	TRBV18	.	TRBJ1-1	ASSPTDWVNTEAF
.	TRBV7-3	TRBD1	TRBJ1-1	ASSARTGGGEAF
.	TRBV4-2	.	TRBJ2-7	ASSQDTAYEQY
.	TRBV14	TRBD1	TRBJ2-7	ASSQAGTGR
once	TRBV13	TRBD1	TRBJ1-2	ASSRTGDYGYT
.	TRBV2	.	TRBJ1-4	ASRTTGFNEKLF
.	TRBV7-8	.	TRBJ2-1	ASSPVHSSYNEQF
.	TRBV25-1	.	TRBJ1-1	ASRRYRDNTEAF
.	TRBV7-6	.	TRBJ2-1	ASSLDLSDEQF
.	TRBV19	.	TRBJ1-5	ASSPRTEYSNQPQH
once	TRBV19	.	TRBJ1-2	ASKGQNSYGYT
.	TRBV6-5	TRBD1	TRBJ1-2	ASSYRDRGTYGYT
.	TRBV5-1	TRBD1	TRBJ1-1	ASSYTTGVSEAF
.	TRBV7-6	.	TRBJ1-4	ASSSGHTTNEKLF
.	TRBV6-5	TRBD2	TRBJ2-1	AIGFRGEGHNEQF
few	TRBV30	TRBD2	TRBJ2-7	AGTSGYYEQY
.	TRBV28	.	TRBJ2-7	ASSGGGHTLGEQY
.	TRBV6-5	TRBD1	TRBJ2-7	ASSRDRGDEQY
.	TRBV19	.	TRBJ1-1	ASSRQLNTEAF
.	TRBV7-9	.	TRBJ1-2	ASSPETGPDYGYT
.	TRBV12-5	TRBD1	TRBJ2-2	ASGLGQGTGKNTGELF
.	TRBV19	TRBD1	TRBJ2-5	ASNTGVKVETQY
.	TRBV6-1	.	TRBJ1-5	ASMLGGVNNQPQH
.	TRBV2	.	TRBJ1-4	ASSSSLSREKLF
once	TRBV6-6	.	TRBJ2-2	ASSLGVWDTGELF
.	TRBV6-1	TRBD2	TRBJ2-7	ASRGTSGYYEQY
few	TRBV4-3	.	TRBJ1-1	ASSQEDRLNTEAF
.	TRBV18	TRBD1	TRBJ1-4	ASSPGQGHNEKLF
.	TRBV9	TRBD2	TRBJ2-3	ASSPRGTSGRDTQY
.	TRBV30	.	TRBJ2-7	AWSTMSGQNEQY
.	TRBV6-5	.	TRBJ2-1	ASSQGGYEQF
.	TRBV14	.	TRBJ2-7	ASSQGHMGYEQY
.	TRBV5-1	.	TRBJ1-5	ASSPGQPSQPQH
.	TRBV19	TRBD1	TRBJ1-1	ASSREDRDTTEAF
.	TRBV5-6	.	TRBJ2-5	ASSFYDRIEETQY